This note documents a single T cell receptor (beta chain) sequence. This entry is derived from a study of blood T cell repertoires in COVID-19. Study context: T cells, B-cell-depleted T cells, or PBMCs supplied cDNA or gDNA.

Repertoires were generated with immunoSEQ multiplex PCR, while TCRdb's copy carries only in-frame clones and drops some. The table shows over 70,000 clones, with about 85% occurring only once. CDR1 and CDR2 (germline): LNHDA, SQIVND (reference sequence). The CDR3 has 14 amino acids. Trimming cost V 5 bases and J 9 bases, with 17 bases left between them. What was sequenced was peripheral blood. The V gene is TRBV19, the J gene TRBJ2-4; D is possibly TRBD2 (6 bases). This receptor was taken from a man in his sixties with COVID-19, enrolled during active disease. The CDR3 protein is CASSPPGVGAIQYF. The DNA of the CDR3 is TGTGCCAGTAGTCCTCCGGGAGTTGGGGCCATTCAGTACTTC.